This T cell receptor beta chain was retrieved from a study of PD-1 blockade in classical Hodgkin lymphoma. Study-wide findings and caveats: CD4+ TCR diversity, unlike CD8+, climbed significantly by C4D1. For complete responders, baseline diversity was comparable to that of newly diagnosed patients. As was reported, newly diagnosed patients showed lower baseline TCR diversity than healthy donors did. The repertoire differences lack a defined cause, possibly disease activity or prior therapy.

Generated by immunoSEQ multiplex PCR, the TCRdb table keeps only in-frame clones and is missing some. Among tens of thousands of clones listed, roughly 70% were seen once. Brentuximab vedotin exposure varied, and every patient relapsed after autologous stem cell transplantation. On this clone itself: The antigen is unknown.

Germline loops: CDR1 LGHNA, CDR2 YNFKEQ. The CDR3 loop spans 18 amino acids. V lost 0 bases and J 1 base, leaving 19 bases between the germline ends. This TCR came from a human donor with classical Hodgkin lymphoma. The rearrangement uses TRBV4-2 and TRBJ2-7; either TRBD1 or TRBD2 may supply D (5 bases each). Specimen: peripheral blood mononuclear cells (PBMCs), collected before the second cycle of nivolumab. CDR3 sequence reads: CASSQERTRGSGSYEQYF. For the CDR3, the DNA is TGTGCCAGCAGCCAAGAACGTACTAGGGGTTCAGGTTCCTACGAGCAGTACTTC.